This entry concerns a single T cell receptor beta chain. Antigen unknown. Only in-frame clones appear in the TCRdb table, and some are missing; sequencing was by immunoSEQ multiplex PCR. This table has some 150,000 clones, roughly 90% appearing once. The data belong to a study of T cell responses to AZD1222 COVID-19 vaccine. Regarding the study as a whole: Seropositive status at baseline applied to only six AZD1222 recipients. Samples come after the peak T cell response, not at day 14. Spike-specific TCR breadth and depth rose after two AZD1222 doses. Researchers report vaccine-associated CD4 TCRs spanning spike, with dominance at 160-218 and 743-854.

There are 14 residues in the CDR3. Germline CDR1 reads LNHDA; CDR2 reads SQIVND (reference sequence). With 7 bases removed from V and 1 base from J, the gap between germline ends came to 11 bases. The chain has TRBV19 and TRBJ1-5, with D unclear. Source: peripheral blood, taken 28 days after the second AZD1222 dose. The sequence derives from an adult who received the AZD1222 COVID-19 vaccine. The CDR3 sequence is CASTTGRSNQPQHF. The CDR3 nucleotides are TGTGCCAGTACCACGGGGAGAAGCAATCAGCCCCAGCATTTT.